Following are 9 T cell receptor beta chains from one sample sequenced in a study of blood T cell repertoires in COVID-19. Data came from immunoSEQ multiplex PCR; TCRdb stores just in-frame clones and leaves some out. This table has fewer than 75,000 clones, around 77% appearing once. The specimen sequenced was peripheral blood. Receptors originate from a man aged 60 to 69 with acute or convalescent COVID-19.

This chain uses TRBV25-1 with TRBJ2-7; 7 bases match TRBD1. The CDR3 has 14 amino acids. Germline V gene data show CDR1 as MGHDK and CDR2 as SYGVNS. Unmatched junction bases numbered 5, after V lost 2 bases and J lost 4 bases. CDR3 region: CASSEIGDRYEQYF. The CDR3 nucleotides are TGTGCCAGCAGTGAAATAGGGGACAGATACGAGCAGTACTTC.

The V call is TRBV27, the J call TRBJ2-1; D perhaps matches TRBD1 (6 bases). The CDR3 contains 13 residues. Looked up from germline, CDR1 is MNHEY and CDR2 is SMNVEV (reference sequence). Trimming cost V 6 bases and J 5 bases, with 11 bases left between them. This CDR3 reads CASRQGPNNEQFF. CDR3 DNA: TGTGCCAGCAGGCAGGGGCCCAACAATGAGCAGTTCTTC.

On this clone itself: The same CDR3 arises from other DNA sequences in this sample as well. The gene calls are TRBV27 and TRBJ1-1, with D possibly matching TRBD1 (6 bases). The CDR3 extends over 14 amino acids. V was trimmed by 1 base and J by 5 bases, leaving 11 bases between them. Germline values: CDR1 MNHEY, CDR2 SMNVEV (reference sequence). CDR3 nucleotide sequence: TGTGCCAGCAGTTTATACAGGGATTCGACTGAAGCTTTCTTT. It yields the protein CASSLYRDSTEAFF.

J is TRBJ1-5 and V is TRBV24-1, with TRBD1 as a possible D gene (5 bases). The V and J ends lost 3 bases and 10 bases respectively, with 9 bases between them. Germline values: CDR1 KGHDR, CDR2 SFDVKD. CDR3 length equals 12 residues. CDR3 coding DNA: TGTGCCACCAGTGATCGGGACTTACCCCAGCATTTT. Translated, it gives CATSDRDLPQHF.

V gene TRBV5-1 combines with J gene TRBJ2-5; 9 positions match TRBD2. Unmatched junction bases numbered 9, after V lost 4 bases and J lost 5 bases. The CDR3 consists of 15 residues. From germline, CDR1 is SGHRS and CDR2 YFSETQ. The CDR3 loop is CASSLRAGGLETQYF. Here the CDR3 DNA reads TGCGCCAGCAGCCTCCGAGCGGGGGGCTTGGAGACCCAGTACTTC.

The chain combines TRBV13 with TRBJ2-1; 11 nucleotides match TRBD1. CDR1 is PRHDT and CDR2 is FYEKMQ in the germline V gene (reference sequence). The CDR3 spans 14 residues. The trim removed 4 bases at V and 7 bases at J, leaving 3 bases unmatched. The CDR3 protein is CASSYGTGGNEQFF. In DNA, the CDR3 is TGTGCCAGCAGCTATGGGACAGGGGGAAATGAGCAGTTCTTC.

The chain combines TRBV5-4 with TRBJ2-1; 7 positions agree with TRBD1. The CDR3 length is 17 residues. Germline V gene data show CDR1 as SGHNT and CDR2 as YYREEE (reference sequence). V was clipped by 3 bases and J by 0 bases; unmatched bases: 9. The chain's CDR3 is CASSSGQVRGSYNEQFF. The CDR3 region has the DNA TGTGCCAGCAGCTCTGGACAGGTCCGTGGCTCCTACAATGAGCAGTTCTTC.

V gene TRBV2 combines with J gene TRBJ1-2; a possible D gene is TRBD1 (6 bases). Looked up from germline, CDR1 is SNHLY and CDR2 is FYNNEI. V lost 7 bases and J lost 1, with 7 bases in between. This CDR3 region has 12 residues. This CDR3 is CASNRDNYGYTF. The CDR3 nucleotides read TGTGCCAGCAACAGGGATAACTATGGCTACACCTTC.

This chain uses TRBV19 with TRBJ1-2, with 10 nucleotides matching TRBD1. The CDR3 runs to 14 residues. Germline V gives CDR1 LNHDA, CDR2 SQIVND (reference sequence). V lost 6 bases, J lost 6 bases, and 7 bases stayed unmatched. The CDR3 spells CASSPGQGRDGYTF. The DNA for the CDR3 is TGTGCCAGTAGCCCGGGACAGGGGAGGGATGGCTACACCTTC.